What follows are 2 T cell receptor beta chains derived from one specimen sequenced in a study of beta chain features in type 1 diabetes. The investigators reverse transcribed all of the isolated RNA, so they sequenced expressed TCRB transcripts. Generated by immunoSEQ multiplex PCR, the TCRdb table keeps only in-frame clones and is missing some. The sample carries under 90,000 clones, 30% to 35% recorded once. The sequenced material came from stem cell memory CD4+ T cells from blood. These receptors came from a young woman in good health.

In its sample, this clone was seen a few times. V gene TRBV7-9 combines with J gene TRBJ2-1; 9 bases line up with TRBD2. J lost 10 bases, V lost 5 bases, and 6 bases had no gene match. The CDR3 is 13 residues long. Germline V gene sequence: CDR1 SEHNR, CDR2 FQNEAQ (reference sequence). The CDR3 spells CASSPPSGGEQFF. DNA of the CDR3: TGTGCCAGCAGCCCCCCCAGCGGGGGGGAGCAGTTCTTC. Full variable domain (missing parts from reference TRBV7-9 and TRBJ2-1): DTGVSQNPRHKITKRGQNVTFRCDPISEHNRLYWYRQTLGQGPEFLTYFQNEAQLEKSRLLSDRFSAERPKGSFSTLEIQRTEQGDSAMYLCASSPPSGGEQFFGPGTRLTVL.

CDR3 protein: CASSLNQGNTEAFF. In DNA, the CDR3 is TGTGCCAGCAGCTTAAATCAGGGTAACACTGAAGCTTTCTTT. This chain joins TRBV7-2 and TRBJ1-1, with a weak D call TRBD1 (5 bases). Germline loops: CDR1 SGHTA, CDR2 FQGNSA. V lost 2 bases to trimming and J lost 2 bases, with 9 bases between them. This CDR3 spans 14 amino acids.